This record concerns one T cell receptor beta chain sequence. Germline CDR1 LGHNT, CDR2 FRNRAP. J gave up 8 bases and V 5 bases, and 4 bases lay outside the gene matches. The CDR3 spans 13 residues. This entry is derived from a study of blood T cell repertoires in COVID-19. Using immunoSEQ multiplex PCR, the repertoire was profiled, and TCRdb retains in-frame clones only, with some absent. Of under 150,000 clones listed, about four fifths are singletons. This sequence joins TRBV12-5 and TRBJ2-3, with 10 bases identical to TRBD2. The source material was peripheral blood. This sequence was found in a woman aged 40 to 49 with acute or convalescent COVID-19. The CDR3 nucleotides read TGTGCTAGTGGTCCTAGCGGGGGTTTTACGCAGTATTTT. Translated, it gives CASGPSGGFTQYF.